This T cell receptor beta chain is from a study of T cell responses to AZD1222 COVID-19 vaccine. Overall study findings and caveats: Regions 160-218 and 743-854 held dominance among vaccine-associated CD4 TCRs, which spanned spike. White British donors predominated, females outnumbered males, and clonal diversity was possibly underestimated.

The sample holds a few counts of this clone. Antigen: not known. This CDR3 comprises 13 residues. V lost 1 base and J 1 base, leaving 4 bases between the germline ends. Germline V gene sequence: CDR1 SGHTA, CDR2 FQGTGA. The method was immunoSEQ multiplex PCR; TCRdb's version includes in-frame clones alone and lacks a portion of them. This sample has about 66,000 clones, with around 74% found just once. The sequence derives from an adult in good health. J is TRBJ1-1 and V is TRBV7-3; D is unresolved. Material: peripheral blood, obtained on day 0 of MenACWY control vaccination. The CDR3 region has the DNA TGTGCCAGCAGCTTAATGCCGAACACTGAAGCTTTCTTT. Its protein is CASSLMPNTEAFF.